A selection of T cell receptor beta chains follows, all from one sample in a study of blood T cell repertoires in COVID-19. The assay was immunoSEQ multiplex PCR, and TCRdb's table has in-frame clones only and misses some. The sample has roughly 250,000 clones, 80% to 90% seen once. Sequencing used PBMCs or T cells enriched from blood (not recorded which). These receptors originate from a woman aged 25 to 39 who had recovered from COVID-19. Each CDR3 is given with its conserved first and last residue. The D gene is left open where the match is weak. Clone size appears in some rows only: once, few, many, or a class for an expanded clone.

j_call: TRBJ2-5
d_call: .
clone_size: .
v_call: TRBV10-3
cdr3_aa: CAISPGELVKETQYF
cdr3_nt: TGTGCCATCAGTCCCGGGGAGCTCGTGAAAGAGACCCAGTACTTC

j_call: TRBJ2-1
d_call: TRBD2
clone_size: .
v_call: TRBV5-1
cdr3_aa: CASSPLAGKANEQFF
cdr3_nt: TGCGCCAGCAGCCCACTAGCGGGAAAGGCCAATGAGCAGTTCTTC

j_call: TRBJ2-5
d_call: .
clone_size: .
v_call: TRBV5-8
cdr3_aa: CASSTTSRQETQYF
cdr3_nt: TGTGCCAGCAGCACAACTAGCCGCCAAGAGACCCAGTACTTC

j_call: TRBJ2-1
d_call: .
clone_size: .
v_call: TRBV5-1
cdr3_aa: CASSLVWGVSSYNEQFF
cdr3_nt: TGCGCCAGCAGCTTGGTCTGGGGGGTGAGCTCCTACAATGAGCAGTTCTTC

j_call: TRBJ2-7
d_call: .
clone_size: .
v_call: TRBV7-2
cdr3_aa: CASSFDRFSYEQYF
cdr3_nt: TGTGCCAGCAGCTTCGACAGGTTCTCCTACGAGCAGTACTTC

j_call: TRBJ2-6
d_call: .
clone_size: .
v_call: TRBV5-1
cdr3_aa: CASSFLGGTASSGANVLTF
cdr3_nt: TGCGCCAGCAGCTTTCTAGGAGGGACAGCTTCCTCTGGGGCCAACGTCCTGACTTTC

j_call: TRBJ1-5
d_call: .
clone_size: .
v_call: TRBV7-8
cdr3_aa: CASSLAGFYSNQPQHF
cdr3_nt: TGTGCCAGCAGCTTAGCTGGCTTTTATAGCAATCAGCCCCAGCATTTT

j_call: TRBJ1-3
d_call: TRBD1
clone_size: .
v_call: TRBV7-9
cdr3_aa: CASSSLAILTGKVGNTIYF
cdr3_nt: TGTGCCAGCAGCTCGCTTGCCATACTGACAGGGAAGGTTGGAAACACCATATATTTT

j_call: TRBJ1-2
d_call: .
clone_size: .
v_call: TRBV6-5
cdr3_aa: CASTSTVRNYGYTF
cdr3_nt: TGTGCCAGCACTTCGACAGTTAGGAACTATGGCTACACCTTC

j_call: TRBJ2-1
d_call: TRBD1
clone_size: .
v_call: TRBV19
cdr3_aa: CPPGTGDLNEQFF
cdr3_nt: TGCCCGCCTGGGACAGGGGATCTCAATGAGCAGTTCTTC

j_call: TRBJ1-4
d_call: .
clone_size: .
v_call: TRBV6-4
cdr3_aa: CASSRDIGEKLFF
cdr3_nt: TGTGCCAGCAGCCGGGACATTGGGGAAAAACTGTTTTTT

j_call: TRBJ2-2
d_call: .
clone_size: .
v_call: TRBV18
cdr3_aa: CASSPQQQGGSNTGELFF
cdr3_nt: TGTGCCAGCTCACCTCAGCAGCAGGGAGGATCGAACACCGGGGAGCTGTTTTTT

j_call: TRBJ1-1
d_call: .
clone_size: .
v_call: TRBV15
cdr3_aa: CATSRGRETEAFF
cdr3_nt: TGTGCCACCAGCAGAGGAAGGGAGACTGAAGCTTTCTTT

j_call: TRBJ2-7
d_call: TRBD2
clone_size: .
v_call: TRBV11-2
cdr3_aa: CASSKIQAGGSYEQYF
cdr3_nt: TGTGCCAGCAGCAAAATACAAGCGGGAGGGTCCTACGAGCAGTACTTC

j_call: TRBJ1-1
d_call: .
clone_size: .
v_call: TRBV7-8
cdr3_aa: CASSLSAGLGNTEAFF
cdr3_nt: TGTGCCAGCAGCTTATCGGCAGGGTTGGGGAACACTGAAGCTTTCTTT

j_call: TRBJ2-2
d_call: .
clone_size: .
v_call: TRBV11-2
cdr3_aa: CASSSPTSRVGELFF
cdr3_nt: TGTGCCAGCAGCTCCCCCACTAGCCGGGTCGGGGAGCTGTTTTTT

j_call: TRBJ2-3
d_call: TRBD2
clone_size: .
v_call: TRBV10-2
cdr3_aa: CASSVRAGGWADTQYF
cdr3_nt: TGCGCCAGCAGTGTGCGCGCGGGGGGCTGGGCAGATACGCAGTATTTT

j_call: TRBJ1-3
d_call: .
clone_size: .
v_call: TRBV5-6
cdr3_aa: CASSLVERGYSGNTIYF
cdr3_nt: TGTGCCAGCAGCTTGGTGGAAAGGGGCTACTCTGGAAACACCATATATTTT

j_call: TRBJ2-5
d_call: .
clone_size: .
v_call: TRBV10-3
cdr3_aa: CAIAGPNQETQYF
cdr3_nt: TGTGCCATAGCGGGTCCGAATCAAGAGACCCAGTACTTC

j_call: TRBJ2-1
d_call: .
clone_size: .
v_call: TRBV15
cdr3_aa: CATSRVEHNEQFF
cdr3_nt: TGTGCCACCAGCAGAGTAGAACACAATGAGCAGTTCTTC

j_call: TRBJ1-1
d_call: .
clone_size: .
v_call: TRBV5-1
cdr3_aa: CASSLVVGPGTEAFF
cdr3_nt: TGCGCCAGCAGCTTGGTTGTAGGCCCAGGCACTGAAGCTTTCTTT

j_call: TRBJ2-1
d_call: TRBD1
clone_size: once
v_call: TRBV24-1
cdr3_aa: CATSEGGNRGRAEQFF
cdr3_nt: TGTGCCACTAGCGAGGGCGGAAACAGGGGGCGCGCTGAGCAGTTCTTC

j_call: TRBJ2-2
d_call: TRBD1
clone_size: .
v_call: TRBV5-4
cdr3_aa: CASSSDRGVAGELFF
cdr3_nt: TGTGCCAGCAGCAGCGACAGGGGTGTCGCCGGGGAGCTGTTTTTT

j_call: TRBJ1-1
d_call: .
clone_size: .
v_call: TRBV2
cdr3_aa: CASRGGQGRGTEAFF
cdr3_nt: TGTGCCAGCAGGGGTGGTCAGGGCCGAGGAACTGAAGCTTTCTTT

j_call: TRBJ1-2
d_call: .
clone_size: .
v_call: TRBV5-5
cdr3_aa: CASSFNAGAGGYTF
cdr3_nt: TGTGCCAGCAGCTTCAATGCAGGGGCGGGTGGCTACACCTTC

j_call: TRBJ1-2
d_call: .
clone_size: few
v_call: TRBV29-1
cdr3_aa: CSVEQGGYTF
cdr3_nt: TGCAGCGTTGAACAGGGGGGCTACACCTTC

j_call: TRBJ1-5
d_call: .
clone_size: .
v_call: TRBV25-1
cdr3_aa: CASSDGRAYGNQPQHF
cdr3_nt: TGTGCCAGCAGTGATGGCAGGGCATATGGCAATCAGCCCCAGCATTTT

j_call: TRBJ2-7
d_call: .
clone_size: .
v_call: TRBV5-1
cdr3_aa: CASSLRGEVYEQYF
cdr3_nt: TGCGCCAGCAGCTTGAGAGGGGAGGTGTACGAGCAGTACTTC

j_call: TRBJ1-3
d_call: .
clone_size: .
v_call: TRBV29-1
cdr3_aa: CSVEDIQGTIYF
cdr3_nt: TGCAGCGTTGAAGATATTCAGGGCACCATATATTTT

j_call: TRBJ1-6
d_call: TRBD1
clone_size: few
v_call: TRBV6-5
cdr3_aa: CASKSPGQGPTPLHF
cdr3_nt: TGTGCCAGCAAAAGCCCGGGACAGGGTCCTACACCCCTCCACTTT

j_call: TRBJ2-7
d_call: .
clone_size: .
v_call: TRBV18
cdr3_aa: CASSSVTPGIVYEQYF
cdr3_nt: TGTGCCAGCTCATCAGTAACCCCAGGGATCGTCTACGAGCAGTACTTC

j_call: TRBJ1-2
d_call: .
clone_size: .
v_call: TRBV5-1
cdr3_aa: CASSLPSGDGYTF
cdr3_nt: TGCGCCAGCAGCTTGCCGTCGGGGGATGGCTACACCTTC

j_call: TRBJ2-3
d_call: .
clone_size: .
v_call: TRBV19
cdr3_aa: CASSGLQTDTQYF
cdr3_nt: TGTGCCAGTAGTGGACTACAAACAGATACGCAGTATTTT

j_call: TRBJ2-3
d_call: TRBD2
clone_size: .
v_call: TRBV5-4
cdr3_aa: CASSYLAGDVDTQYF
cdr3_nt: TGTGCCAGCAGCTATCTAGCGGGAGACGTAGATACGCAGTATTTT

j_call: TRBJ2-5
d_call: TRBD2
clone_size: .
v_call: TRBV6-4
cdr3_aa: CASSDSAGGPETQYF
cdr3_nt: TGTGCCAGCAGTGACTCGGCGGGGGGGCCAGAGACCCAGTACTTC